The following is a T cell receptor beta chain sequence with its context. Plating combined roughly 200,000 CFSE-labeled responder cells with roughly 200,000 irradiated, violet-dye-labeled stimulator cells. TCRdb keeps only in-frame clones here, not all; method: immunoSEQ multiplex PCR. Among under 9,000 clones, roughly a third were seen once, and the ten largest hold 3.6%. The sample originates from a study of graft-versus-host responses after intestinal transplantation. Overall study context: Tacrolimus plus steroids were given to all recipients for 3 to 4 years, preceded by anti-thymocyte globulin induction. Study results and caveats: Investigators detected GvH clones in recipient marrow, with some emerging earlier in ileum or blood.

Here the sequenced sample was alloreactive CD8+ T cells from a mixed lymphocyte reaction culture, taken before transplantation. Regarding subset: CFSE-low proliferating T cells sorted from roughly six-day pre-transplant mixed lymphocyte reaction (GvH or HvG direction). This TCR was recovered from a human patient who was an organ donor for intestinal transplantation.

The CDR3 coding sequence is TGTGCCAGCAGCACCCCTGACGATCTCGGACAAAGTCGGGCCAACGTCCTGACTTTC. This translates into CASSTPDDLGQSRANVLTF. The chain links TRBV11-3 to TRBJ2-6, with a tentative D call TRBD1 (5 bases). CDR3 length: 19 amino acids. Per the germline V gene, CDR1 is SGHNT and CDR2 is YENEEA. V was pared by 5 bases and J by 5 bases, with 25 bases between.